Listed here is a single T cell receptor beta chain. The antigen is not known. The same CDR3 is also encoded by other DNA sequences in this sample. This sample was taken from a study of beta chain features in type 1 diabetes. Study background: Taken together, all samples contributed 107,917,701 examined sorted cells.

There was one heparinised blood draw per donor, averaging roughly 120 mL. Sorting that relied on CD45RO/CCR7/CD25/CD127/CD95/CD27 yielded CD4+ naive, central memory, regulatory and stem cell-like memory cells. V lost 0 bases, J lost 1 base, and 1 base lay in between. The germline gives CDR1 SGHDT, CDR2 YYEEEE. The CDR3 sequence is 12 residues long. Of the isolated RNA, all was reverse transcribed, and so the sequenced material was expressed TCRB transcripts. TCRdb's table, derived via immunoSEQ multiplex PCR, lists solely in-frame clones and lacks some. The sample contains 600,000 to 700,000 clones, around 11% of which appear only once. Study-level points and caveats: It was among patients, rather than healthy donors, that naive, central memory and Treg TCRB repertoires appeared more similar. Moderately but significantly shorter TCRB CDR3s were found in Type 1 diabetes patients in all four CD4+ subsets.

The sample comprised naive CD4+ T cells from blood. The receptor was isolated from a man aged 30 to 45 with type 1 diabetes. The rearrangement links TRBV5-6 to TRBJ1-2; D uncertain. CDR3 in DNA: TGTGCCAGCAGCTTGGTTAACTATGGCTACACCTTC. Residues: CASSLVNYGYTF.